Sequencing of this T cell receptor (beta chain) was carried out in a study of blood T cell repertoires in COVID-19. Study context: COVID-19 samples, acute and convalescent, were from the United States, Italy and Spain. T cells, B-cell-depleted T cells, or PBMCs supplied cDNA or gDNA.

In the authors' workflow: Using reference gene primer amplification, nucleated cell counts were estimated. Generated by immunoSEQ multiplex PCR, the TCRdb table keeps only in-frame clones and is missing some. That table is the source of V, J and clone size, and D and trimming were worked out from the DNA. The sample records about 9,900 clones, roughly 77% being singletons. The ends lost 7 bases at V and 1 base at J; junction bases unmatched: 7. Per germline, CDR1 SNHLY and CDR2 FYNNEI. There are 15 residues in the CDR3. Specimen: peripheral blood. The TCR sequence derives from a man aged 60-69 years with active COVID-19. This sequence joins TRBV2 and TRBJ1-1, with TRBD1 matching 9 bases. This CDR3 reads CASKETGGGNTEAFF. In DNA, the CDR3 is TGTGCCAGCAAAGAAACAGGGGGCGGGAACACTGAAGCTTTCTTT.